The 16 T cell receptor beta chains in this list originate from one sample, sequenced in a study of T cell responses to AZD1222 COVID-19 vaccine (dated by TCRdb to about 2021). Taken with the paper, the label for time point translates to: about 28 days (+/-7) after the second vaccine dose. Libraries were built with the immunoSEQ multiplex PCR assay. In its TCRdb copy, this immuneACCESS table keeps in-frame sequences only and misses some clones. Where compared with another copy, unresolved V genes explain less than half of these, and the others have no known cause. The sample has about 75,000 clones on record, around 87% of them singletons. The top ten constitute 18% of the sample. The source was peripheral blood, collected 28 days after the second AZD1222 dose. The receptors here all came from an adult who received the AZD1222 COVID-19 vaccine.

The V gene is TRBV10-3, the J gene TRBJ2-6; 10 nucleotides line up with TRBD1. CDR1 and CDR2 (germline): ENHRY, SYGVKD. V lost 4 bases and J lost 0; bases outside the gene matches: 6. CDR3 length: 18 residues. The CDR3 bases are TGTGCCATCAGTGCGGGGACAGGGGCTTACTCTGGGGCCAACGTCCTGACTTTC. This translates into CAISAGTGAYSGANVLTF.

The chain is built from TRBV2 and TRBJ1-2; TRBD1 is a possible D gene (5 bases). The CDR3 covers 14 residues. Germline V gives CDR1 SNHLY, CDR2 FYNNEI. The V gene lost 5 bases and the J gene lost 6 bases, with 16 bases spanning the gap. The CDR3 loop is CASSSGTRAHGYTF. CDR3 DNA: TGTGCCAGCAGTTCCGGGACCAGAGCCCATGGCTACACCTTC.

CDR3 nucleotide sequence: TGTGCCACCAGGGCAGGGTTCTCTGGAAACACCATATATTTT. Its protein product is CATRAGFSGNTIYF. V is TRBV15 and J is TRBJ1-3; weak D call: TRBD1 (5 bases). This CDR3 has 14 amino acids. V lost 6 bases and J 0 bases, leaving 9 bases between the germline ends. The V gene's germline CDR1 is LNHNV and CDR2 YYDKDF (reference sequence).

The chain combines TRBV4-3 with TRBJ1-6, with D uncertain. V lost 0 bases to trimming and J lost 4 bases, with 7 bases between them. Per germline, CDR1 LGHNA and CDR2 YSLEER. The CDR3 is 15 residues long. CDR3 bases: TGCGCCAGCAGCCAAGATCTCCGGTATAATTCACCCCTCCACTTT. Amino acids: CASSQDLRYNSPLHF.

The chain is built from TRBV5-1 and TRBJ2-3, with D perhaps matching TRBD1 or TRBD2 (6 bases each). The CDR3 has 14 residues. The V gene's germline CDR1 is SGHRS and CDR2 YFSETQ. V was pared by 5 bases and J by 5 bases, with 15 bases between. The CDR3 DNA follows: TGCGCCAGCAGGGGGGGCGATGTACGAGATACGCAGTATTTT. Residues: CASRGGDVRDTQYF.

This clone was seen a few times. This chain links TRBV6-5 with TRBJ2-5, with D hard to call. The CDR3 totals 13 residues. Germline CDR1 reads MNHEY; CDR2 reads SVGAGI. The ends were cut back, 2 bases at V and 1 base at J, with 5 bases in the middle. The CDR3, as DNA: TGTGCCAGCAGTTACGAGGTCCAAGAGACCCAGTACTTC. It yields the protein CASSYEVQETQYF.

This chain connects TRBV3-1 (or the pseudogene TRBV3-2) to TRBJ1-2, with a weak D call TRBD1 (6 bases). The CDR3 is 13 amino acids. Trimming shortened V by 5 bases and J by 8 bases, and 15 bases separated the two germline ends. Germline CDR1 LGHDT, CDR2 YNNKEL (reference sequence). The CDR3 DNA is TGTGCCAGCAGCACGCAGGGGTTTACGGGCTACACCTTC. Its protein product is CASSTQGFTGYTF.

This clone has a single count. CDR3 DNA: TGTGCCAGCAGCCAGGGGGCTAACTATGGCTACACCTTC. It specifies CASSQGANYGYTF. The chain carries TRBV3-1 (or the pseudogene TRBV3-2) and TRBJ1-2; D possibly corresponds to TRBD1 (5 bases). CDR1 is LGHDT, CDR2 YNNKEL, per germline (reference sequence). The CDR3 sequence is 13 residues long. V lost 3 bases and J 0 bases, leaving 5 bases between the germline ends.

This clone came up a few times. CDR3 DNA sequence: TGTGCCAGCAGCTCACAGGGGGCGTCTAATTCACCCCTCCACTTT. It translates to CASSSQGASNSPLHF. The chain carries TRBV7-2 and TRBJ1-6; 9 bases are shared with TRBD1. The trim removed 4 bases at V and 6 bases at J, leaving 4 bases unmatched. Looked up from germline, CDR1 is SGHTA and CDR2 is FQGNSA. This CDR3 comprises 15 residues.

The gene calls are TRBV6-1 and TRBJ1-1, with D possibly being TRBD1 (5 bases). The CDR3 consists of 15 residues. Looked up from germline, CDR1 is MNHNS and CDR2 is SASEGT. Trimming took off 0 bases at V and 10 bases at J, with 18 bases between the two ends. In DNA, the CDR3 is TGTGCCAGCAGTGAAGCGCTGGGGGGGAGGATCGGAGCTTTCTTT. Protein: CASSEALGGRIGAFF.

The chain links TRBV7-9 to TRBJ1-5; tentatively, D is TRBD1 (5 bases). CDR1 is SEHNR and CDR2 is FQNEAQ in the germline V gene (reference sequence). CDR3 length: 13 amino acids. The V end was cut by 5 bases, the J end by 5 bases, with 10 bases between. This chain's CDR3 is CASSPGGDQPQHF. The CDR3 coding sequence is TGTGCCAGCAGCCCCGGGGGGGATCAGCCCCAGCATTTT.

This rearrangement joins TRBV19 to TRBJ2-2; TRBD1 matches at 7 bases. With 10 bases clipped from V and 4 bases from J, the junction kept 3 bases outside the gene matches. CDR3 length: 12 amino acids. In germline, CDR1 is LNHDA, CDR2 SQIVND (reference sequence). The CDR3 region is CATDRVTGELFF. The CDR3 region has the DNA TGTGCCACCGACAGGGTCACCGGGGAGCTGTTTTTT.

Notes on this clone: Additional DNA sequences in this sample encode the identical CDR3. The chain is built from TRBV28 and TRBJ1-2; D uncertain. CDR3 length: 12 residues. CDR1 is MDHEN and CDR2 is SYDVKM in the germline V gene. V shed 3 bases and J shed 5 bases, with 7 bases lying between them. CDR3 region: CASSLRRYGYTF. CDR3 nucleotide sequence: TGTGCCAGCAGTTTGAGAAGGTATGGCTACACCTTC.

The J gene is TRBJ1-2, the V gene TRBV19, with D possibly being TRBD1 (6 bases). CDR3 size: 14 residues. The V end lost 3 bases, the J end lost 8 bases, and 16 bases lay between the germline ends. The germline V gene has CDR1 LNHDA and CDR2 SQIVND (reference sequence). The CDR3 sequence: CASSITGSNLGYTF. The CDR3 coding sequence is TGTGCCAGTAGTATCACAGGGTCCAATTTGGGCTACACCTTC.

V usage is TRBV6-1 and J usage is TRBJ1-3; D call uncertain. Germline assignment: CDR1 MNHNS and CDR2 SASEGT. The CDR3 is 16 residues long. The V end was cut by 2 bases, the J end by 4 bases, with 15 bases between. The chain's CDR3 is CASSESGPVRGNTIYF. In nucleotides, the CDR3 is TGTGCCAGCAGTGAATCCGGCCCTGTGAGAGGAAACACCATATATTTT.

The chain joins TRBV4-1 to TRBJ1-1; tentative D call: TRBD1 (5 bases). This CDR3 spans 15 amino acids. Trimming left V 3 bases short and J 4 bases short, with 15 bases between. Germline-derived CDR1 and CDR2 are MGHRA and YSYEKL. CDR3 DNA: TGCGCCAGCAGCCATATAATAGGGGTTGGCACTGAAGCTTTCTTT. It codes for CASSHIIGVGTEAFF.